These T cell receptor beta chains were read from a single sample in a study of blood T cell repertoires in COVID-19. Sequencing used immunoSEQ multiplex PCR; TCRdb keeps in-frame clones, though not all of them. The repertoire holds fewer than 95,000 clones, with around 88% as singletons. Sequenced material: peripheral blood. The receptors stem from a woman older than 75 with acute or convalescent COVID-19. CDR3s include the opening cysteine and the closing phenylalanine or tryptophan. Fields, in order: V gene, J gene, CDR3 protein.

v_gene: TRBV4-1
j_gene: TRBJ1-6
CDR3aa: CASSLNGAGANNSPLHF

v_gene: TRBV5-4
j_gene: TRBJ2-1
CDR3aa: CASSLGGLSSYNEQFF

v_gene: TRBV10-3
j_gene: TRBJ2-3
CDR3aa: CAISESDSGAGDTQYF

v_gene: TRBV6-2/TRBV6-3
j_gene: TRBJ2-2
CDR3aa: CASSISQGSTGELFF

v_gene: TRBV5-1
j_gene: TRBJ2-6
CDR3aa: CASSFPGQTGANVLTF

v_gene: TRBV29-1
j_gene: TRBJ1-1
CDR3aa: CSVEIATEAFF

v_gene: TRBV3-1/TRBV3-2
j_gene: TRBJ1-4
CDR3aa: CASSLNRGEKLFF

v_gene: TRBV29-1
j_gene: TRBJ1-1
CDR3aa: CSVIRDSARTEAFF

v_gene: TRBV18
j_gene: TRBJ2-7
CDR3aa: CASSPGYPGGEQYF

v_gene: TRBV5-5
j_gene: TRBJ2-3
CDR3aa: CASSSQGRPTDTQYF

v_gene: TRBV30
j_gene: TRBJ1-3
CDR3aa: CAATGGPFGGNTIYF

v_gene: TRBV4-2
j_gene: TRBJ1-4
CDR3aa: CASSQEGQNNEKLFF

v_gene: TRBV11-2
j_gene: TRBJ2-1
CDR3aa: CASSLRGYEQFF

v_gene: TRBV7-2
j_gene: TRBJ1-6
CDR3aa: CASSTRTASYNSPLHF

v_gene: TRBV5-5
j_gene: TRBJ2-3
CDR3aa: CASSFTGTGSDTQYF

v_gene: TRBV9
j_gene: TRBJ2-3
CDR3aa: CASSVAGGGTDTQYF

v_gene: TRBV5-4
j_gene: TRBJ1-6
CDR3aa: CASSLFRSSYNSPLHF

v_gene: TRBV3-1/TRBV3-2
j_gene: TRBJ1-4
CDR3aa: CASSRGGSGEKLFF

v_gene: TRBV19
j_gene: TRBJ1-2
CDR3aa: CAVLNFGGYTF

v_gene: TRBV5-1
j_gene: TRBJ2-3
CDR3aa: CASSFGDTGSHLADTQYF

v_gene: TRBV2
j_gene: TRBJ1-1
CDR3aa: CASMLSTEAFF

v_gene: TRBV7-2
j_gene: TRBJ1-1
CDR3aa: CASSSSWFNTEAFF

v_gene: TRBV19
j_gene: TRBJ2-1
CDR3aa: CASRPGTSGAYNEQFF

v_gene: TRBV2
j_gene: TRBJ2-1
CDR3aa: CASSEEGHRSYNEQFF

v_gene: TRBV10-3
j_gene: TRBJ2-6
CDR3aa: CAISASLAGAGSGANVLTF

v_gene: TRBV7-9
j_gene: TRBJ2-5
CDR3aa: CASSLHREQETQYF

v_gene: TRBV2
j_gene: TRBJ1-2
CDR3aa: CASSERGRVSYGYTF

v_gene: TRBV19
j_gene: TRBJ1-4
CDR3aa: CASSIGTGWNEKLFF

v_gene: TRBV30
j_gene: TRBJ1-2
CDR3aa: CAWSYGQPKLYGYTF

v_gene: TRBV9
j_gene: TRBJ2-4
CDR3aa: CASSVEAASGNKNIQYF

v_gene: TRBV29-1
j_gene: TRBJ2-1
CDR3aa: CSVDSNSYNEQFF

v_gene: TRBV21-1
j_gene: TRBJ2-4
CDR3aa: CASSKRLSPVAKNIQYF

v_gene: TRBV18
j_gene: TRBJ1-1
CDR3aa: CASRGGATEAFF

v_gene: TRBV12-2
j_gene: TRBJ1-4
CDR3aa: CASRLAPWEHGNEKLFF

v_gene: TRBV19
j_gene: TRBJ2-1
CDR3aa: CASRKLAGGNEQFF

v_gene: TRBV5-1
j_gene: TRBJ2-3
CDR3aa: CASTLGGRSTDTQYF

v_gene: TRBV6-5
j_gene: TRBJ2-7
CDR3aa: CASSLGHNYEQYF

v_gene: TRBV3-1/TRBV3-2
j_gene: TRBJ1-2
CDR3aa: CASSAGKGYTF

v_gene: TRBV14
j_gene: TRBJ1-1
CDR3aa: CASSLKAQGWATEAFF

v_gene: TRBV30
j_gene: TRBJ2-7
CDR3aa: CAWSAVRGFYEQYF

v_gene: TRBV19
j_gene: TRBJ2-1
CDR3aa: CASSLGGQISYNEQFF

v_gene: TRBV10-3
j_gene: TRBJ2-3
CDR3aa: CAISPGLAGDTQYF